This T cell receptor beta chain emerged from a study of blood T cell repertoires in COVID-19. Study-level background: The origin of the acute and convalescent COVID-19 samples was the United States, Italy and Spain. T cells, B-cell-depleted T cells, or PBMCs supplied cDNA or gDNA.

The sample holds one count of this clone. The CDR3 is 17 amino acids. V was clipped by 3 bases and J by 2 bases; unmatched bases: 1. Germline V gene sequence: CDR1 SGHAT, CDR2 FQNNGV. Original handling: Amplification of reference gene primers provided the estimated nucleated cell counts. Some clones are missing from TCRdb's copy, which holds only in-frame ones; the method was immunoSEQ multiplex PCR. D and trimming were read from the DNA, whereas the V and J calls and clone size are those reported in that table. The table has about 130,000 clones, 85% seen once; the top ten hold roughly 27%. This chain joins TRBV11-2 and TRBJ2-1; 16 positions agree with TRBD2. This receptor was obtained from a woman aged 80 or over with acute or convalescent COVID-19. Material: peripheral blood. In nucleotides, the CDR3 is TGTGCCAGCAGCTTGGGACTAGCGGGGGGGACCTACAATGAGCAGTTCTTC. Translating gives CASSLGLAGGTYNEQFF. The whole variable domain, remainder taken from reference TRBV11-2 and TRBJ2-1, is EAGVAQSPRYKIIEKRQSVAFWCNPISGHATLYWYQQILGQGPKLLIQFQNNGVVDDSQLPKDRFSAERLKGVDSTLKIQPAKLEDSAVYLCASSLGLAGGTYNEQFFGPGTRLTVL.